The 20 T cell receptor beta chains below come from one sample, sequenced in a study of T cells in Graves' hyperthyroidism and ophthalmopathy. Researchers took RNA transcripts and amplified the TCR beta CDR3 regions from them. HTBI primers drove first-round RT-PCR of the TCR CDR3. In TCRdb, the multiplex PCR reads were re-called with MiXCR into one record per CDR3 protein. Of roughly 280,000 distinct CDR3 sequences in the sample, 20% to 25% were seen once. The material sequenced was blood. The receptors were gathered from a young man with Graves' ophthalmopathy.

This rearrangement joins TRBV6-9 to TRBJ2-7, with TRBD2 identical over 10 bases. Germline-derived CDR1 and CDR2 are MNHGY and SVAAGI. CDR3 length: 15 amino acids. V lost 3 bases and J lost 4; bases outside the gene matches: 6. This chain's CDR3 is CASSYTSGIQYEQYF. The DNA of the CDR3 is TGTGCCAGCAGTTACACTAGCGGGATCCAATACGAGCAGTACTTC.

The table lists this clonotype with many counts. The chain carries TRBV28 and TRBJ2-1, with 7 positions matching TRBD2. V lost 1 base and J lost 6; bases outside the gene matches: 6. CDR1 is MDHEN, CDR2 SYDVKM, per germline. CDR3 length: 15 residues. The CDR3 sequence: CASSLLAGVTNEQFF. The DNA of the CDR3 is TGTGCCAGCAGTTTATTGGCGGGAGTTACCAATGAGCAGTTCTTC.

On this clonotype itself: A much larger clone lies one base from this, so it may be a read error. This chain links TRBV20-1 with TRBJ1-1; 7 nucleotides agree with TRBD1. The germline CDR1 and CDR2 sequences are DFQATT and SNEGSKA (reference sequence). The CDR3 loop spans 13 amino acids. The CDR3 is CNARPRDRGEAFF. CDR3 coding DNA: TGCAATGCTAGACCCCGGGACAGAGGCGAAGCTTTCTTT.

This chain connects TRBV7-8 to TRBJ1-3; D is ambiguous. Between the trimmed V and J ends, which lost 3 bases and 4 bases, there was a span of 10 bases. The length of the CDR3 is 14 residues. Per the germline V gene, CDR1 is SGHVS and CDR2 is FQNEAQ. CDR3 amino acids: CASSFRAGGNTIYF. DNA of the CDR3: TGTGCCAGCAGCTTCCGGGCAGGAGGAAACACCATATATTTT.

This clonotype was detected many times. This chain connects TRBV7-2 to TRBJ2-1; 8 bases are a match to TRBD1. This CDR3 has 15 amino acids. Losses at the gene ends were 1 base for V and 2 bases for J; bases not matched to a gene: 1. Germline CDR1 reads SGHTA; CDR2 reads FQGNSA. CDR3 loop: CASSLDRGTYNEQFF. The DNA of the CDR3 is TGTGCCAGCAGCTTAGACAGGGGGACCTACAATGAGCAGTTCTTC.

This clonotype was counted between two and nine times. This chain connects TRBV6-1 to TRBJ1-5, with TRBD1 identical over 9 bases. V was pared by 9 bases and J by 3 bases, with 6 bases of the junction left unmatched. CDR3 length: 14 residues. Germline V CDR1 and CDR2: MNHNS, SASEGT. CDR3 amino acids: CASAGTGYNQPQHF. CDR3 coding DNA: TGTGCCAGTGCCGGGACAGGGTACAATCAGCCCCAGCATTTT.

The chain is built from TRBV7-9 and TRBJ2-3, with 7 bases fitting TRBD2. CDR3 length: 17 amino acids. Germline assignment: CDR1 SEHNR and CDR2 FQNEAQ (reference sequence). V lost 5 bases, J lost 2 bases, and 13 bases stayed unmatched. Written as DNA, the CDR3 is TGTGCCAGCAGCGGTCGAACTAGCGAGACCCCCACAGATACGCAGTATTTT. This translates into CASSGRTSETPTDTQYF.

Only a few counts were recorded for this clonotype. This sequence joins TRBV18 and TRBJ2-1; D is ambiguous. Germline CDR1 and CDR2: KGHSH and LQKENI. V lost 2 bases to trimming and J lost 5 bases, with 7 bases between them. The CDR3 is 13 amino acids. The CDR3 DNA reads TGTGCCAGCTCACCAGGCGGAGACAATGAGCAGTTCTTC. Translating it yields CASSPGGDNEQFF.

There are many counts of this clonotype. The J gene is TRBJ2-7, the V gene TRBV7-2, with 9 bases that match TRBD2. After removal of 1 base from V and 1 base from J, the junction contained 2 bases not matched to a gene. CDR1 SGHTA and CDR2 FQGNSA come from the germline V gene. The CDR3 extends over 15 amino acids. The CDR3 spells CASSLVSGGSYEQYF. In DNA form, the CDR3 reads TGTGCCAGCAGCTTAGTTAGCGGGGGATCCTACGAGCAGTACTTC.

This rearrangement joins TRBV29-1 to TRBJ2-1; D unresolved. The CDR3 covers 13 residues. CDR1 and CDR2 (germline): SQVTM, ANQGSEA. V was pared by 3 bases and J by 7 bases, with 13 bases between. CDR3 loop: CSVEFTSRNEQFF. The CDR3 region has the DNA TGCAGCGTTGAGTTCACAAGTCGGAATGAGCAGTTCTTC.

The table lists this clonotype with many counts. V is TRBV5-1 and J is TRBJ2-3; D is perhaps TRBD1 (5 bases). V gave up 6 bases and J gave up 5 bases, with 13 bases separating them. CDR1 is SGHRS and CDR2 is YFSETQ in the germline V gene. This CDR3 has 13 residues. CDR3 bases: TGCGCCAGCAAGTCCCCCAGGGAAGATACGCAGTATTTT. It translates to CASKSPREDTQYF.

As for this clonotype: A clone one base away is much larger, so this may be a read error. V usage is TRBV5-1 and J usage is TRBJ2-7; D is ambiguous. With 0 bases removed from V and 9 bases from J, the gap between germline ends came to 16 bases. Germline assignment: CDR1 SGHRS and CDR2 YFSETQ. This CDR3 spans 14 amino acids. CDR3 DNA sequence: TGCGCCAGCAGCTTGGAGGGCGGTACTGGCGGGCAGTACTTC. Its translation: CASSLEGGTGGQYF.

This chain uses TRBV6-9 with TRBJ2-3; D is undetermined. This CDR3 is 15 amino acids long. The germline CDR1 and CDR2 sequences are MNHGY and SVAAGI. Trimming pared 3 bases from V and 1 base from J, leaving 11 bases between. CDR3 sequence reads: CASSYSQLGTDTQYF. CDR3 coding DNA: TGTGCCAGCAGTTACAGTCAGCTCGGCACAGATACGCAGTATTTT.

The chain links TRBV7-8 to TRBJ1-2; 9 nucleotides agree with TRBD1. This CDR3 contains 15 residues. The germline CDR1 and CDR2 sequences are SGHVS and FQNEAQ. V was clipped by 4 bases and J by 1 base; unmatched bases: 4. This chain's CDR3 is CASSSGTGYNYGYTF. DNA for the CDR3: TGTGCCAGCAGCTCCGGGACAGGGTATAACTATGGCTACACCTTC.

This clonotype came up a few times. CDR3: CASSQLQGDGYTF. Here the CDR3 DNA reads TGTGCCAGCAGCCAGCTACAGGGAGATGGCTACACCTTC. This chain joins TRBV11-3 and TRBJ1-2, with D perhaps TRBD1 (6 bases). The ends were cut back, 5 bases at V and 6 bases at J, with 13 bases in the middle. The germline V gene has CDR1 SGHNT and CDR2 YENEEA. The length of the CDR3 is 13 residues.

This clonotype was seen a few times. The chain links TRBV2 to TRBJ2-5; 11 bases map to TRBD1. CDR1 and CDR2 (germline): SNHLY, FYNNEI. The V gene end was trimmed by 10 bases and the J gene end by 4 bases; junction bases not matched to a gene: 8. This CDR3 has 14 residues. The CDR3 coding sequence is TGTGCCAAGGGGACAGGGGGGAGTGGAGAGACCCAGTACTTC. Its translation: CAKGTGGSGETQYF.

The chain combines TRBV9 with TRBJ2-5; weak D call: TRBD1 (5 bases). Germline CDR1 reads SGDLS; CDR2 reads YYNGEE. This CDR3 comprises 12 residues. The V end was cut by 5 bases, the J end by 14 bases, with 19 bases between. The DNA of the CDR3 is TGTGCCAGCAGTAGACCCGGGTGGACACTATACTTC. Encoded protein: CASSRPGWTLYF.

This clonotype turned up a few times. V usage is TRBV24-1 and J usage is TRBJ1-5; 8 bases are shared with TRBD1. The germline V gene has CDR1 KGHDR and CDR2 SFDVKD. This CDR3 region has 15 residues. V lost 9 bases to trimming and J lost 2 bases; unmatched junction nucleotides: 8. CDR3 sequence: CATAYRGSGNQPQHF. CDR3 nucleotide sequence: TGTGCCACCGCGTACAGGGGGTCGGGCAATCAGCCCCAGCATTTT.

This clonotype was observed many times. The chain uses TRBV11-2 and TRBJ1-1, with D perhaps matching TRBD1 (5 bases). Looked up from germline, CDR1 is SGHAT and CDR2 is FQNNGV. Trimming removed 4 bases at V and 1 base at J, with 10 bases between. The CDR3 covers 14 residues. Written as DNA, the CDR3 is TGTGCCAGCAGCTCTGGGGCAGGGAACACTGAAGCTTTCTTT. Translated, it gives CASSSGAGNTEAFF. Full variable domain (remainder filled in from reference TRBV11-2 and TRBJ1-1): EAGVAQSPRYKIIEKRQSVAFWCNPISGHATLYWYQQILGQGPKLLIQFQNNGVVDDSQLPKDRFSAERLKGVDSTLKIQPAKLEDSAVYLCASSSGAGNTEAFFGQGTRLTVV.

This clonotype was counted ten times or more. The gene calls are TRBV20-1 and TRBJ2-7; 13 nucleotides match TRBD2. The CDR3 totals 15 residues. The junction had 8 bases not matched to a gene; V was cut back by 6 bases and J by 3 bases. Germline V lookup: CDR1 DFQATT, CDR2 SNEGSKA (reference sequence). The CDR3 sequence: CSAQLAGGPYYEQYF. CDR3 nucleotides: TGCAGTGCCCAACTAGCGGGAGGGCCCTACTACGAGCAGTACTTC.